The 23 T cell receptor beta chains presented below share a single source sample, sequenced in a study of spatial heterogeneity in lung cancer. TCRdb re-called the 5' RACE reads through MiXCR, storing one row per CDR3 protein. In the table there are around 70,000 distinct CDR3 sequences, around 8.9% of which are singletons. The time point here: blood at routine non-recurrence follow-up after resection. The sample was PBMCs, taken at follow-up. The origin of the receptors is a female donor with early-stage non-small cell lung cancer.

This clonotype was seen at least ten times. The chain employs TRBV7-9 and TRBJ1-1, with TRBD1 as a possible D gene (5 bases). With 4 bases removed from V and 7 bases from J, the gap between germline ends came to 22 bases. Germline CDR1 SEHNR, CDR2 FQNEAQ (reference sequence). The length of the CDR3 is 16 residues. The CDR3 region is CASSSRVRGSGGEAFF. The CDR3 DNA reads TGTGCCAGCAGCTCCCGCGTGAGGGGTTCGGGGGGTGAAGCTTTCTTT.

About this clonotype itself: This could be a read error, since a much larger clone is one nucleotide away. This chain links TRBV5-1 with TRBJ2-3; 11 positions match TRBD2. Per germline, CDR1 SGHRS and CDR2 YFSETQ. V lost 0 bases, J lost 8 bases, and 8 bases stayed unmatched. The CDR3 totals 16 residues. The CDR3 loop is CASSLDPLAGVGTQYF. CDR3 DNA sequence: TGCGCCAGCAGCTTGGATCCACTAGCGGGAGTGGGTACGCAGTATTTT.

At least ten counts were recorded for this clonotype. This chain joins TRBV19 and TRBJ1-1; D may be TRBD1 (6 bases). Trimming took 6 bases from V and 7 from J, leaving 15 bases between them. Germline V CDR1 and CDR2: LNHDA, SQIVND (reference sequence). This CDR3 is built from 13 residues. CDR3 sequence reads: CASSPDRNGEAFF. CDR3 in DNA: TGTGCCAGTAGCCCAGACAGGAACGGTGAAGCTTTCTTT.

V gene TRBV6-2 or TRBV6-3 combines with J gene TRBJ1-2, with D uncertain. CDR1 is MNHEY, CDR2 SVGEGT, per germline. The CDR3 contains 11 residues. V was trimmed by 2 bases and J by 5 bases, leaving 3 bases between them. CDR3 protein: CASSYEYGYTF. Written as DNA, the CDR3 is TGTGCCAGCAGTTACGAATATGGCTACACCTTC.

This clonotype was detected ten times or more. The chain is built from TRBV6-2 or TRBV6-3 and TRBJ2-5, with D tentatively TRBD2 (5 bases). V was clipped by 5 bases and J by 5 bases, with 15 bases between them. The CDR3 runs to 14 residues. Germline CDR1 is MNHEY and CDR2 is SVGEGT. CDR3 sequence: CASSPPRQRETQYF. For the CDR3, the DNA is TGTGCCAGCAGTCCTCCCCGGCAGCGGGAGACCCAGTACTTC.

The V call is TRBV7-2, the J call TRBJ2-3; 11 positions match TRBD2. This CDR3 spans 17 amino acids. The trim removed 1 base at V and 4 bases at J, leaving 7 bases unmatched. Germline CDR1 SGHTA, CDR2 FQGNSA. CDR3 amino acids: CASSLVAPLAGADTQYF. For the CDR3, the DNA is TGTGCCAGCAGCTTAGTTGCCCCACTAGCGGGGGCAGATACGCAGTATTTT.

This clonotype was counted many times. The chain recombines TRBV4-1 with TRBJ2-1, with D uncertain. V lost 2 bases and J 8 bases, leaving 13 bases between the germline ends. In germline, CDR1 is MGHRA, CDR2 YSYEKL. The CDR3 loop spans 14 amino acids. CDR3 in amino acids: CASSQLVGPYEQFF. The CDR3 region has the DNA TGCGCCAGCAGCCAATTGGTCGGGCCATATGAGCAGTTCTTC.

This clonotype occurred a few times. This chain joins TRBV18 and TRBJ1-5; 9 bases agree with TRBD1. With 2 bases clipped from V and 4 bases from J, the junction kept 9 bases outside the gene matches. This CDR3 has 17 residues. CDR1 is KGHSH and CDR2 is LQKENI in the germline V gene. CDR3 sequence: CASSPAGQGATNQPQHF. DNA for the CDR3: TGTGCCAGCTCACCAGCGGGACAGGGTGCCACAAATCAGCCCCAGCATTTT.

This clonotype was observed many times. The CDR3 nucleotides read TGTGCCAGCAGCTTGGAGACCCAGTACTTC. Its translation: CASSLETQYF. This chain connects TRBV7-9 to TRBJ2-5; no clear D gene. The CDR3 is 10 amino acids. Between the trimmed V and J ends, which lost 3 bases and 5 bases, there was a span of 1 base. In germline, CDR1 is SEHNR, CDR2 FQNEAQ (reference sequence).

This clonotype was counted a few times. The CDR3 nucleotides read TGCAGTGCTGGCCGGGCGGGAGGAACTGATGAGCAGTTCTTC. Protein sequence: CSAGRAGGTDEQFF. This chain links TRBV20-1 with TRBJ2-1; 8 bases match TRBD2. V lost 5 bases, J lost 8 bases, and 11 bases stayed unmatched. From germline, CDR1 is DFQATT and CDR2 SNEGSKA (reference sequence). The CDR3 runs 14 residues.

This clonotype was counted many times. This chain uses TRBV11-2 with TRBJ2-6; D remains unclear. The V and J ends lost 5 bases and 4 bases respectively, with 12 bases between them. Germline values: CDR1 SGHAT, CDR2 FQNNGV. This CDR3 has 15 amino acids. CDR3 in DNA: TGTGCCAGCAGCCAGATGTGGTCCGGGGCCAACGTCCTGACTTTC. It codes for CASSQMWSGANVLTF. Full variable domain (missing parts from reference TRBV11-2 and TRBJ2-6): EAGVAQSPRYKIIEKRQSVAFWCNPISGHATLYWYQQILGQGPKLLIQFQNNGVVDDSQLPKDRFSAERLKGVDSTLKIQPAKLEDSAVYLCASSQMWSGANVLTFGAGSRLTVL.

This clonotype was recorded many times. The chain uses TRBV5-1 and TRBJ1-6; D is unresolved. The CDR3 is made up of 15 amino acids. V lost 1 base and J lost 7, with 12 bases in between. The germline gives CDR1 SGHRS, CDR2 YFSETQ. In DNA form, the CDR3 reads TGCGCCAGCAGCTTGCAGTCACAGAGAAATTCACCCCTCCACTTT. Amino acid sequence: CASSLQSQRNSPLHF.

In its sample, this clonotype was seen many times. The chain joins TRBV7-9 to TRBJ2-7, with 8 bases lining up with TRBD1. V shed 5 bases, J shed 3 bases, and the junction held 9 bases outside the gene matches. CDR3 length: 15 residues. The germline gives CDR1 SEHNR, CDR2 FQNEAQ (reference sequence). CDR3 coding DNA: TGTGCCAGCAGCCCGGACAGGGTGCTCCTCTACGAGCAGTACTTC. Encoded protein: CASSPDRVLLYEQYF.

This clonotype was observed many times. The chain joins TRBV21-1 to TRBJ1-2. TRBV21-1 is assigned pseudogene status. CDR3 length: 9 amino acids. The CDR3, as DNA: TGTGCCAGCGAGAATGGCTACACCTTC. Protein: CASENGYTF.

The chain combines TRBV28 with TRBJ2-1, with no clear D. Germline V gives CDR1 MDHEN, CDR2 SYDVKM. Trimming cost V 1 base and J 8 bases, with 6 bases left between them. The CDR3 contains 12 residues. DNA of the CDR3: TGTGCCAGCAGTTTATTAGGGTATGAGCAGTTCTTC. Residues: CASSLLGYEQFF.

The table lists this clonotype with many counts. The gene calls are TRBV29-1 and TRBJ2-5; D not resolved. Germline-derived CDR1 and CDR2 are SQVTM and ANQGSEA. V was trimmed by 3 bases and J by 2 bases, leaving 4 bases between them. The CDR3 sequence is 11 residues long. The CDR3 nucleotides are TGCAGCGTTGAGCCTCAAGAGACCCAGTACTTC. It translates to CSVEPQETQYF.

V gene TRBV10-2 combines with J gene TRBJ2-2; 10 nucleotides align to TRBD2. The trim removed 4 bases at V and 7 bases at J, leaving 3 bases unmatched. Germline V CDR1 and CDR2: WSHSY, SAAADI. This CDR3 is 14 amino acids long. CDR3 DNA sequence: TGCGCCAGCAGTGGCCTAGCGGGAGTCGGGGAGCTGTTTTTT. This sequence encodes CASSGLAGVGELFF.

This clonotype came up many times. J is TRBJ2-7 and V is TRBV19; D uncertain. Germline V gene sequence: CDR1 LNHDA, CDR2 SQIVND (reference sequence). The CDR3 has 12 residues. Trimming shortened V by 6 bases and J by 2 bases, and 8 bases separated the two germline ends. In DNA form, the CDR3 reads TGTGCCAGTAGCAATAGCCCCTACGAGCAGTACTTC. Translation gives CASSNSPYEQYF.

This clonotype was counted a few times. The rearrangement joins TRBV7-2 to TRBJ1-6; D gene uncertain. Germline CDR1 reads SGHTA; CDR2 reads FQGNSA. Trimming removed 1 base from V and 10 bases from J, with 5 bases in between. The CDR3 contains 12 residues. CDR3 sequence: CASSLVGSPLHF. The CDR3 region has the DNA TGTGCCAGCAGCTTAGTGGGCTCACCCCTCCACTTT.

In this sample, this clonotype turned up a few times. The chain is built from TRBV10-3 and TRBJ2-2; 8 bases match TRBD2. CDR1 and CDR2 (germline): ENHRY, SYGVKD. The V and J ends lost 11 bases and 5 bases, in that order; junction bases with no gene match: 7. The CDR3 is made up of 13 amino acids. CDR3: CAATGTRTGELFF. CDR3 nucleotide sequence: TGTGCCGCGACCGGGACTAGAACCGGGGAGCTGTTTTTT.

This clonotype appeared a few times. For the CDR3, the DNA is TGTGCCAGCAGCCCCCCGAAGGGGAACACTGAAGCTTTCTTT. This gives the protein CASSPPKGNTEAFF. The chain links TRBV11-1 to TRBJ1-1, with D hard to call. In germline, CDR1 is SGHAT, CDR2 FQDESV (reference sequence). With 5 bases removed from V and 1 base from J, the gap between germline ends came to 11 bases. There are 14 residues in the CDR3. The full variable domain, its missing parts supplied by reference TRBV11-1 and TRBJ1-1, is EAEVAQSPRYKITEKSQAVAFWCDPISGHATLYWYRQILGQGPELLVQFQDESVVDDSQLPKDRFSAERLKGVDSTLKIQPAELGDSAMYLCASSPPKGNTEAFFGQGTRLTVV.

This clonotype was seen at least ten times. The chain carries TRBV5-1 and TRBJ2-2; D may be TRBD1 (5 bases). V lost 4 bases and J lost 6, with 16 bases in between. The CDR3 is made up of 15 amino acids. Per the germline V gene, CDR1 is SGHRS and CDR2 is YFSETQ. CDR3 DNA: TGCGCCAGCAGCCCCCGACAGAACGTACCCGGGGAGCTGTTTTTT. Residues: CASSPRQNVPGELFF.

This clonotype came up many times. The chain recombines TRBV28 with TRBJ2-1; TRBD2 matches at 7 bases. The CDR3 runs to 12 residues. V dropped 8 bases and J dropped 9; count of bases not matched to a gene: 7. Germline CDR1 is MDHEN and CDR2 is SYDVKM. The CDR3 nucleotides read TGTGCCAGCCGGACTAGTTCGGGTGAGCAGTTCTTC. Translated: CASRTSSGEQFF.